The 16 T cell receptor beta chains below come from one sample, sequenced in a study of shared clonotypes between healthy human individuals. Profiling relied on immunoSEQ multiplex PCR, and the TCRdb table lists in-frame clones only, not all of them. The repertoire holds approximately 940,000 clones, about three quarters seen once, with 1.5% in the top ten. Sequenced sample: memory CD4+ T cells sorted from blood. Sample subset: CD45RA-negative fraction. These TCRs come from a man aged 18 to 30 in good health.

A note on this clone: The same CDR3 also results from other DNA sequences found in this sample. This chain's CDR3 is CASSQGATNEKLFF. CDR3 DNA sequence: TGTGCCAGCTCACAGGGGGCAACTAATGAAAAACTGTTTTTT. This chain connects TRBV18 to TRBJ1-4; tentative D call: TRBD1 (6 bases). Trimming pared 4 bases from V and 0 bases from J, leaving 6 bases between. CDR1 and CDR2 from the germline V gene are KGHSH and LQKENI. The CDR3 covers 14 residues.

This chain joins TRBV5-4 and TRBJ2-3, with 8 bases identical to TRBD2. The ends lost 0 bases at V and 3 bases at J; junction bases unmatched: 6. This CDR3 is built from 16 residues. Germline values: CDR1 SGHNT, CDR2 YYREEE (reference sequence). The CDR3 coding sequence is TGTGCCAGCAGCTTGGGCGGGACTAGAGGTACAGATACGCAGTATTTT. The encoded protein is CASSLGGTRGTDTQYF.

This clone is a singleton in its sample. This chain joins TRBV19 and TRBJ2-7; 8 nucleotides match TRBD1. The CDR3 contains 15 residues. Germline CDR1 is LNHDA and CDR2 is SQIVND (reference sequence). With V trimmed by 1 base and J by 3 bases, 5 bases remained unmatched. CDR3 protein: CASSIGTGSLYEQYF. As DNA, the CDR3 is TGTGCCAGTAGTATAGGGACAGGGAGCCTCTACGAGCAGTACTTC.

The sample holds one count of this clone. The chain links TRBV15 to TRBJ2-3; D is possibly TRBD2 (5 bases). This CDR3 comprises 16 residues. Germline V gene lookup returns CDR1 LNHNV and CDR2 YYDKDF (reference sequence). The ends were cut back, 5 bases at V and 5 bases at J, with 20 bases in the middle. CDR3 region: CATSPQRTPSGDTQYF. The CDR3 nucleotides read TGTGCCACCAGCCCCCAGAGGACTCCCTCGGGAGATACGCAGTATTTT.

This clone has only a few counts. In the same sample, other DNA sequences code for this CDR3. The chain links TRBV9 to TRBJ1-3, with D unresolved. The CDR3 spans 14 residues. In germline, CDR1 is SGDLS, CDR2 YYNGEE. Deletions cut 0 bases from V and 1 base from J, with 5 bases between. CDR3: CASSVESSGNTIYF. CDR3 in DNA: TGTGCCAGCAGCGTAGAGTCATCTGGAAACACCATATATTTT.

J is TRBJ2-1 and V is TRBV5-1; tentatively, D is TRBD2 (5 bases). V was cut by 0 bases and J by 9 bases, with 13 bases left in between. Germline values: CDR1 SGHRS, CDR2 YFSETQ. The CDR3 runs 14 residues. CDR3 sequence (DNA): TGCGCCAGCAGCTTGGTGGCTAGCCGGGCTGAGCAGTTCTTC. Its protein product is CASSLVASRAEQFF. The whole variable domain, remainder taken from reference TRBV5-1 and TRBJ2-1, is KAGVTQTPRYLIKTRGQQVTLSCSPISGHRSVSWYQQTPGQGLQFLFEYFSETQRNKGNFPGRFSGRQFSNSRSEMNVSTLELGDSALYLCASSLVASRAEQFFGPGTRLTVL.

The rearrangement joins TRBV5-1 to TRBJ2-7, with 10 bases lining up with TRBD1. The CDR3 sequence is 15 residues long. J lost 3 bases, V lost 2 bases, and 5 bases had no gene match. The germline gives CDR1 SGHRS, CDR2 YFSETQ. CDR3 sequence (DNA): TGCGCCAGCAGCTTAGCCGGGACAGGGGACTACGAGCAGTACTTC. This encodes CASSLAGTGDYEQYF.

The chain couples TRBV30 to TRBJ1-5; D remains unclear. The CDR3 totals 13 residues. Trimming pared 2 bases from V and 2 bases from J, leaving 7 bases between. The germline V gene encodes CDR1 GTSNPN and CDR2 SVGIG (reference sequence). The CDR3 coding sequence is TGTGCCTGGAGTTATTCAGGCAATCAGCCCCAGCATTTT. Its protein is CAWSYSGNQPQHF.

As regards this clone: With a much larger clone just one base away, this may be a read error. Additional DNA sequences in this sample encode the identical CDR3. CDR3 residues: CASSRDRDTEAFF. The DNA for the CDR3 is TGTGCCAGCAGCCGGGACAGGGACACTGAAGCTTTCTTT. The chain is built from TRBV6-6 and TRBJ1-1; the match to TRBD1 covers 9 bases. CDR3 length: 13 amino acids. Unmatched junction bases numbered 2, after V lost 6 bases and J lost 3 bases. Germline values: CDR1 MNHNY, CDR2 SVGAGI (reference sequence).

This chain connects TRBV9 to TRBJ2-5, with D maybe TRBD1 (5 bases). The ends were cut back, 6 bases at V and 3 bases at J, with 12 bases in the middle. This CDR3 contains 13 residues. Germline values: CDR1 SGDLS, CDR2 YYNGEE. The CDR3 DNA sequence: TGTGCCAGCAACCGACAGAAGGAAGAGACCCAGTACTTC. Its protein is CASNRQKEETQYF.

This clone was observed many times. The V and J genes are TRBV30 and TRBJ1-1; 7 nucleotides match TRBD1. With 3 bases clipped from V and 4 bases from J, the junction kept 8 bases outside the gene matches. Germline V gene sequence: CDR1 GTSNPN, CDR2 SVGIG (reference sequence). The CDR3 sequence is 14 residues long. The CDR3 DNA reads as TGTGCCTGGAGGCCGGGAACAGGGGTCACTGAAGCTTTCTTT. Translation gives CAWRPGTGVTEAFF. Using reference TRBV30 and TRBJ1-1 for the parts outside the CDR3, the full variable domain is SQTIHQWPATLVQPVGSPLSLECTVEGTSNPNLYWYRQAAGRGLQLLFYSVGIGQISSEVPQNLSASRPQDRQFILSSKKLLLSDSGFYLCAWRPGTGVTEAFFGQGTRLTVV.

The CDR3 region is CASSLFGVYEQYF. In nucleotides, the CDR3 is TGTGCCAGCAGCTTATTCGGGGTCTACGAGCAGTACTTC. The V gene is TRBV7-2, the J gene TRBJ2-7, with D possibly matching TRBD2 (5 bases). The CDR3 runs to 13 residues. From germline, CDR1 is SGHTA and CDR2 FQGNSA. V was cut by 2 bases and J by 3 bases, with 8 bases left in between.

The sample holds one count of this clone. The V gene is TRBV7-6, the J gene TRBJ1-1, with D perhaps TRBD1 (5 bases). The CDR3 is 14 residues long. Germline V lookup: CDR1 SGHVS, CDR2 FNYEAQ. V was trimmed by 5 bases and J by 1 base, leaving 11 bases between them. In DNA, the CDR3 is TGTGCCAGCAGCCCCGGAAGGGGGAACACTGAAGCTTTCTTT. Translated: CASSPGRGNTEAFF.

V is TRBV30 and J is TRBJ1-2; D gene ambiguous. The germline gives CDR1 GTSNPN, CDR2 SVGIG (reference sequence). The CDR3 loop spans 14 amino acids. The germline V and J ends were trimmed by 8 bases and 8 bases, with 24 bases remaining between them. The CDR3: CANTGAADESGYTF. CDR3 in DNA: TGTGCCAATACTGGAGCCGCGGACGAAAGCGGCTACACCTTC.

CDR3: CASRLRVWQPQHF. CDR3 DNA: TGTGCCAGCAGGCTCAGGGTGTGGCAGCCCCAGCATTTT. The chain couples TRBV6-1 to TRBJ1-5; weak D call: TRBD1 (5 bases). The germline CDR1 and CDR2 sequences are MNHNS and SASEGT. With 6 bases removed from V and 7 bases from J, the gap between germline ends came to 13 bases. The length of the CDR3 is 13 residues.

The V gene is TRBV18, the J gene TRBJ2-1, with 9 bases fitting TRBD1. Germline V gene data show CDR1 as KGHSH and CDR2 as LQKENI. Trimming at V came to 6 bases and at J to 4 bases, leaving 7 bases not matched to a gene. CDR3 length: 15 residues. DNA of the CDR3: TGTGCCAGCTCGCGGGGGACAGGGCTTTACAATGAGCAGTTCTTC. Protein product: CASSRGTGLYNEQFF.